This entry lists 29 T cell receptor beta chains sequenced from one sample in a study of blood T cell repertoires in COVID-19. The data were produced by immunoSEQ multiplex PCR, yet TCRdb's version contains in-frame clones alone and is incomplete. Among a few hundred thousand clones listed, 65% to 90% were seen once. What was sequenced was peripheral blood. The source is a human donor in a cohort sampled during active COVID-19.

The chain's CDR3 is CASSRSGYEQFF. CDR3 in DNA: TGTGCCAGCAGCAGATCAGGGTATGAGCAGTTCTTC. The chain carries TRBV28 and TRBJ2-1; TRBD1 might be the D (5 bases). The CDR3 sequence is 12 residues long. V gave up 6 bases and J gave up 8 bases, with 11 bases separating them. Germline V gene data show CDR1 as MDHEN and CDR2 as SYDVKM. The variable domain in full, with the rest retrieved from reference TRBV28 and TRBJ2-1, is DVKVTQSSRYLVKRTGEKVFLECVQDMDHENMFWYRQDPGLGLRLIYFSYDVKMKEKGDIPEGYSVSREKKERFSLILESASTNQTSMYLCASSRSGYEQFFGPGTRLTVL.

With respect to this clone: Other DNA sequences in this sample translate to the same CDR3. V gene TRBV4-2 combines with J gene TRBJ2-6; D is uncertain. V gave up 3 bases and J gave up 0 bases, with 6 bases separating them. Per the germline V gene, CDR1 is LGHNA and CDR2 is YNFKEQ. The CDR3 has 15 residues. CDR3 in amino acids: CASSQARSGANVLTF. CDR3 DNA sequence: TGTGCCAGCAGCCAGGCCCGCTCTGGGGCCAACGTCCTGACTTTC.

The chain links TRBV28 to TRBJ1-2; 7 positions match TRBD1. The CDR3 has 16 amino acids. The V gene end was trimmed by 6 bases and the J gene end by 4 bases; junction bases not matched to a gene: 14. CDR1 is MDHEN and CDR2 is SYDVKM in the germline V gene. CDR3 loop: CASRLSSRQGTYGYTF. DNA for the CDR3: TGTGCCAGCAGACTCTCTTCCCGACAGGGAACCTATGGCTACACCTTC.

This chain uses TRBV10-1 with TRBJ1-2, with D possibly being TRBD1 (6 bases). V lost 0 bases and J 7 bases, leaving 12 bases between the germline ends. The V gene's germline CDR1 is WNHNN and CDR2 SYGVQD (reference sequence). The length of the CDR3 is 14 residues. CDR3: CASSESRGGCGYTF. CDR3 bases: TGCGCCAGCAGTGAGTCGAGGGGGGGCTGTGGCTACACCTTC.

This chain uses TRBV28 with TRBJ2-7; 7 bases map to TRBD1. V lost 3 bases, J lost 5 bases, and 10 bases stayed unmatched. Germline CDR1 MDHEN, CDR2 SYDVKM. CDR3 size: 15 residues. The CDR3 region is CASSLHDRVRNEQYF. DNA for the CDR3: TGTGCCAGCAGTTTGCACGACAGGGTTCGGAACGAGCAGTACTTC.

The CDR3: CASSPGRNTEAFF. The CDR3 nucleotides are TGTGCCAGCTCACCAGGCAGGAACACTGAAGCTTTCTTT. V gene TRBV18 combines with J gene TRBJ1-1, with D unclear. Germline V gene lookup returns CDR1 KGHSH and CDR2 LQKENI. The CDR3 is made up of 13 amino acids. V lost 2 bases to trimming and J lost 1 base, with 5 bases between them.

The CDR3 region is CASSMGGTTEAFF. CDR3 in DNA: TGTGCCAGTAGTATGGGGGGTACCACTGAAGCTTTCTTT. The rearrangement joins TRBV19 to TRBJ1-1; TRBD1 is a possible D gene (5 bases). V was cut by 3 bases and J by 4 bases, with 9 bases left in between. CDR3 length: 13 amino acids. Germline loops: CDR1 LNHDA, CDR2 SQIVND (reference sequence).

This clone has only a few counts. Other DNA sequences in this specimen translate into the identical CDR3. This sequence joins TRBV14 and TRBJ1-2; no clear D gene. The germline V gene has CDR1 SGHDN and CDR2 FVKESK. This CDR3 is built from 13 residues. V was pared by 0 bases and J by 2 bases, with 4 bases between. CDR3 sequence (DNA): TGTGCCAGCAGCCAAGAACTAAACTATGGCTACACCTTC. This translates into CASSQELNYGYTF.

V gene TRBV6-6 combines with J gene TRBJ1-5; D uncertain. This CDR3 comprises 15 residues. Looked up from germline, CDR1 is MNHNY and CDR2 is SVGAGI (reference sequence). V lost 2 bases to trimming and J lost 2 bases, with 10 bases between them. Written as DNA, the CDR3 is TGTGCCAGCAGTTACGAGGGTGTGGGCAATCAGCCCCAGCATTTT. Protein: CASSYEGVGNQPQHF.

The chain employs TRBV28 and TRBJ2-5, with 15 bases lining up with TRBD2. The junction had 18 bases not matched to a gene; V was cut back by 5 bases and J by 5 bases. The CDR3 is 20 residues long. The germline V gene encodes CDR1 MDHEN and CDR2 SYDVKM. The CDR3 sequence is CASSLNMGKRTSGRAETQYF. The CDR3 nucleotides are TGTGCCAGCAGTCTCAATATGGGAAAAAGGACTAGCGGGAGGGCTGAGACCCAGTACTTC.

Here the CDR3 reads CASSRTGGIYEQYF. CDR3 sequence (DNA): TGTGCCAGCAGTCGGACAGGGGGTATCTACGAGCAGTACTTC. The chain carries TRBV6-5 and TRBJ2-7; 10 bases map to TRBD1. The length of the CDR3 is 14 residues. The ends lost 5 bases at V and 3 bases at J; junction bases unmatched: 4. Per the germline V gene, CDR1 is MNHEY and CDR2 is SVGAGI.

This clone came up a few times. This chain links TRBV15 with TRBJ1-2; D is unclear. Germline assignment: CDR1 LNHNV and CDR2 YYDKDF (reference sequence). Trimming took 0 bases from V and 4 from J, leaving 3 bases between them. This CDR3 is 12 amino acids long. The CDR3 sequence: CATSRDSYGYTF. CDR3 coding DNA: TGTGCCACCAGCAGAGACAGCTATGGCTACACCTTC.

This sequence joins TRBV30 and TRBJ2-7; D not resolved. The CDR3 has 13 residues. CDR1 GTSNPN and CDR2 SVGIG come from the germline V gene (reference sequence). V lost 0 bases, J lost 3 bases, and 9 bases lay in between. The CDR3 loop reads CAWSVNYFYEQYF. CDR3 coding DNA: TGTGCCTGGAGTGTAAACTACTTCTACGAGCAGTACTTC.

The V call is TRBV7-2, the J call TRBJ2-1; 13 nucleotides agree with TRBD2. Germline V lookup: CDR1 SGHTA, CDR2 FQGNSA. The V and J ends lost 5 bases and 8 bases, in that order; junction bases with no gene match: 9. The CDR3 consists of 16 residues. Written as DNA, the CDR3 is TGTGCCAGCAGCCCCAGGACTAGCGGGAGTGGGGATGAGCAGTTCTTC. Its translation is CASSPRTSGSGDEQFF. Full variable domain (outside the CDR3, taken from reference TRBV7-2 and TRBJ2-1): GAGVSQSPSNKVTEKGKDVELRCDPISGHTALYWYRQSLGQGLEFLIYFQGNSAPDKSGLPSDRFSAERTGGSVSTLTIQRTQQEDSAVYLCASSPRTSGSGDEQFFGPGTRLTVL.

This clone was counted only a few times. This chain connects TRBV7-2 to TRBJ2-7, with TRBD1 identical over 7 bases. The junction had 4 bases not matched to a gene; V was cut back by 4 bases and J by 4 bases. The germline CDR1 and CDR2 sequences are SGHTA and FQGNSA. The CDR3 loop spans 13 amino acids. CDR3 in amino acids: CASSSRTGYEQYF. CDR3 DNA: TGTGCCAGCAGCTCTCGGACAGGATACGAGCAGTACTTC.

This clone has only a few counts. The J gene is TRBJ1-1, the V gene TRBV25-1; D remains ambiguous. The CDR3 totals 14 residues. Germline CDR1 reads MGHDK; CDR2 reads SYGVNS. V was trimmed by 7 bases and J by 5 bases, leaving 17 bases between them. DNA for the CDR3: TGTGCCAGCATCCGCGGAGGCAGTTATACTGAAGCTTTCTTT. Protein product: CASIRGGSYTEAFF.

This rearrangement joins TRBV28 to TRBJ2-7; no reliable D call. Trimming pared 5 bases from V and 3 bases from J, leaving 11 bases between. Germline lookup yields CDR1 MDHEN and CDR2 SYDVKM. This CDR3 has 13 residues. DNA of the CDR3: TGTGCCAGCAGTCCGGGTAGAAACTACGAGCAGTACTTC. Translated: CASSPGRNYEQYF.

This clone turned up a few times. The gene calls are TRBV7-2 and TRBJ2-1, with TRBD2 matching 14 bases. Germline values: CDR1 SGHTA, CDR2 FQGNSA. Trimming took 4 bases from V and 6 from J; bases not matched to a gene: 2. This CDR3 has 15 amino acids. CDR3 in amino acids: CASSWTSGRINEQFF. CDR3 DNA sequence: TGTGCCAGCAGCTGGACTAGCGGGAGGATCAATGAGCAGTTCTTC.

V and J are TRBV5-6 and TRBJ1-2; D unclear. In germline, CDR1 is SGHDT, CDR2 YYEEEE. The CDR3 consists of 14 residues. V shed 1 base and J shed 8 bases, with 15 bases lying between them. The CDR3 coding sequence is TGTGCCAGCAGCTTGCCCGGGGATCTGGAGGGCTACACCTTC. Translated: CASSLPGDLEGYTF. The entire variable domain, with the rest obtained from reference TRBV5-6 and TRBJ1-2, is as follows: DAGVTQSPTHLIKTRGQQVTLRCSPKSGHDTVSWYQQALGQGPQFIFQYYEEEERQRGNFPDRFSGHQFPNYSSELNVNALLLGDSALYLCASSLPGDLEGYTFGSGTRLTVV.

The chain recombines TRBV9 with TRBJ1-6; D uncertain. Trimming removed 4 bases at V and 6 bases at J, with 11 bases between. The CDR3 loop spans 14 amino acids. Germline CDR1 SGDLS, CDR2 YYNGEE. The CDR3 bases are TGTGCCAGCAGCTACGGAGATATTAATTCACCCCTCCACTTT. It specifies CASSYGDINSPLHF.

The genes are TRBV4-2 and TRBJ2-7; D is undetermined. The CDR3 has 12 amino acids. V was pared by 0 bases and J by 2 bases, with 2 bases between. CDR1 and CDR2 from the germline V gene are LGHNA and YNFKEQ. The CDR3, as DNA: TGTGCCAGCAGCCAAGACGCCTACGAGCAGTACTTC. Protein product: CASSQDAYEQYF.

J is TRBJ1-5 and V is TRBV11-3; D is uncertain. The CDR3 length is 15 residues. V lost 5 bases and J lost 2, with 13 bases in between. Looked up from germline, CDR1 is SGHNT and CDR2 is YENEEA. DNA of the CDR3: TGTGCCAGCAGCCCGCCGGGTTTTGGCAATCAGCCCCAGCATTTT. Protein product: CASSPPGFGNQPQHF.

The V call is TRBV5-6, the J call TRBJ1-2, with TRBD1 matching over 10 bases. J gave up 5 bases and V 4 bases, and 5 bases lay outside the gene matches. The CDR3 consists of 14 residues. Germline V lookup: CDR1 SGHDT, CDR2 YYEEEE. CDR3 coding DNA: TGTGCCAGCAGCCGGGACAGGGGAGGATATGGCTACACCTTC. Protein product: CASSRDRGGYGYTF. Combining the CDR3 with reference TRBV5-6 and TRBJ1-2 gives the whole variable domain DAGVTQSPTHLIKTRGQQVTLRCSPKSGHDTVSWYQQALGQGPQFIFQYYEEEERQRGNFPDRFSGHQFPNYSSELNVNALLLGDSALYLCASSRDRGGYGYTFGSGTRLTVV.

The chain uses TRBV2 and TRBJ2-1; 10 nucleotides match TRBD2. The germline gives CDR1 SNHLY, CDR2 FYNNEI. CDR3 size: 14 residues. J was trimmed by 7 bases and V by 9 bases; bases with no gene match: 9. CDR3: CASGAGGLGNEQFF. Here the CDR3 DNA reads TGTGCCAGTGGAGCGGGAGGGCTCGGGAATGAGCAGTTCTTC.

V and J are TRBV7-9 and TRBJ2-6; D might be TRBD1 (6 bases). V was clipped by 0 bases and J by 0 bases, with 15 bases between them. This CDR3 is 19 amino acids long. The germline gives CDR1 SEHNR, CDR2 FQNEAQ (reference sequence). The CDR3 loop reads CASSLAKGRGLSGANVLTF. The CDR3 nucleotides read TGTGCCAGCAGCTTAGCTAAAGGCAGGGGTCTCTCTGGGGCCAACGTCCTGACTTTC.

This clone was detected only a few times. This chain links TRBV6-5 with TRBJ2-7; 11 bases are shared with TRBD2. The CDR3 consists of 15 residues. CDR1 is MNHEY and CDR2 is SVGAGI in the germline V gene. V shed 2 bases, J shed 4 bases, and the junction held 4 bases outside the gene matches. The chain's CDR3 is CASSYQLAGAYEQYF. Here the CDR3 DNA reads TGTGCCAGCAGTTACCAACTAGCGGGGGCGTACGAGCAGTACTTC.

The chain carries TRBV5-6 and TRBJ1-1, with TRBD1 matching 8 bases. J gave up 0 bases and V 4 bases, and 11 bases lay outside the gene matches. The CDR3 is 17 amino acids. Germline CDR1 is SGHDT and CDR2 is YYEEEE. CDR3 DNA sequence: TGTGCCAGCAGCCCGGACGGAGACAGGGGCATGAACACTGAAGCTTTCTTT. Protein: CASSPDGDRGMNTEAFF.

The chain uses TRBV5-6 and TRBJ2-6; no clear D gene. CDR3 length: 15 residues. The germline V and J ends were trimmed by 4 bases and 4 bases, with 12 bases remaining between them. The V gene's germline CDR1 is SGHDT and CDR2 YYEEEE. The CDR3 sequence is CASSRERSGANVLTF. The CDR3 nucleotides read TGTGCCAGCAGCCGAGAGAGGAGCGGGGCCAACGTCCTGACTTTC.

This clone appeared a single time. The rearrangement links TRBV29-1 to TRBJ1-2; 7 bases fit TRBD1. Per germline, CDR1 SQVTM and CDR2 ANQGSEA. Trimming cost V 4 bases and J 4 bases; bases outside gene matches: 15. The CDR3 consists of 16 residues. The CDR3 loop is CSVVGGIQGSGYGYTF. The CDR3 DNA reads TGCAGCGTTGTAGGGGGAATACAGGGGTCGGGCTATGGCTACACCTTC.